What follows are 20 T cell receptor beta chains derived from one specimen sequenced in a study of blood T cell repertoires in COVID-19. Produced via immunoSEQ multiplex PCR; TCRdb's table is partial and in-frame only. The sample records roughly 76,000 clones, about four fifths being singletons. Sequencing was done on a sample of peripheral blood. These receptors originate from a woman aged 70-85 years with acute or convalescent COVID-19.

The chain joins TRBV21-1 to TRBJ1-1; the D segment call TRBD1 is taken from the table without a DNA check. TRBV21-1 is tagged as a pseudogene. There are 16 residues in the CDR3. CDR3 DNA sequence: TGTGCCAGCAGCAATGGTCGATATTTTGGGGCCACTGAAGCTTTCTTT. Its protein is CASSNGRYFGATEAFF.

The chain is built from TRBV6-4 and TRBJ1-5; 8 bases are shared with TRBD1. Germline V gene sequence: CDR1 MRHNA, CDR2 SNTAGT. This CDR3 has 14 residues. Trimming cost V 5 bases and J 8 bases; bases outside gene matches: 8. The CDR3 DNA sequence: TGTGCCAGCAGTTTGACAGGGGTTGGAGAGCCCCAGCATTTT. Translation gives CASSLTGVGEPQHF.

This clone was picked up a small number of times. The chain couples TRBV24-1 to TRBJ1-2; D ambiguous. This CDR3 region has 14 residues. V was shortened by 4 bases and J by 6 bases, with 14 bases between the two germline ends. The V gene's germline CDR1 is KGHDR and CDR2 SFDVKD. The CDR3 bases are TGTGCCACCAGTGACCCCGAATTCTCGGATGGCTACACCTTC. Protein product: CATSDPEFSDGYTF.

This clone came up a few times. The CDR3 bases are TGTGCCACCAGTGATTCTCGCAGGGGGCGGGTCGGGGAGCTGTTTTTT. Amino acid sequence: CATSDSRRGRVGELFF. The rearrangement uses TRBV24-1 and TRBJ2-2, with 8 bases that match TRBD1. J lost 7 bases, V lost 2 bases, and 8 bases had no gene match. The germline V gene encodes CDR1 KGHDR and CDR2 SFDVKD. The CDR3 length is 16 residues.

This chain connects TRBV5-8 to TRBJ1-5, with 7 bases identical to TRBD1. V dropped 4 bases and J dropped 7; count of bases not matched to a gene: 8. The germline V gene has CDR1 SGHTS and CDR2 YDEGEE. CDR3 length: 14 amino acids. The CDR3 sequence: CASSRRQGRQPQHF. Written as DNA, the CDR3 is TGTGCCAGCAGCCGCAGACAGGGACGACAGCCCCAGCATTTT.

The rearrangement links TRBV30 to TRBJ1-2; D is possibly TRBD1 (6 bases). Germline V gene data show CDR1 as GTSNPN and CDR2 as SVGIG (reference sequence). The CDR3 sequence is 12 residues long. V gave up 2 bases and J gave up 7 bases, with 11 bases separating them. The CDR3 coding sequence is TGTGCCTGGAGTACAGGGTCGGGTGGCTACACCTTC. Residues: CAWSTGSGGYTF. Drawing the rest from reference TRBV30 and TRBJ1-2, the complete variable domain is SQTIHQWPATLVQPVGSPLSLECTVEGTSNPNLYWYRQAAGRGLQLLFYSVGIGQISSEVPQNLSASRPQDRQFILSSKKLLLSDSGFYLCAWSTGSGGYTFGSGTRLTVV.

CDR3 DNA: TGTGCCAGCTGGGATGGGAGGAACACTGAAGCTTTCTTT. This translates into CASWDGRNTEAFF. V gene TRBV2 combines with J gene TRBJ1-1; D is uncertain. Germline V lookup: CDR1 SNHLY, CDR2 FYNNEI. The CDR3 contains 13 residues. V was trimmed by 8 bases and J by 1 base, leaving 11 bases between them.

CDR3 in DNA: TGTGCCAGCAGCCATGGACTAGCGGGAGGGCTGGGGACAGATACGCAGTATTTT. It encodes CASSHGLAGGLGTDTQYF. V is TRBV5-8 and J is TRBJ2-3; 15 bases align to TRBD2. In germline, CDR1 is SGHTS, CDR2 YDEGEE. The CDR3 is 18 residues long. V dropped 4 bases and J dropped 3; count of bases not matched to a gene: 9.

V is TRBV9 and J is TRBJ2-3; the match to TRBD1 covers 8 bases. The trim removed 3 bases at V and 4 bases at J, leaving 7 bases unmatched. Germline loops: CDR1 SGDLS, CDR2 YYNGEE. The CDR3 is 15 amino acids. Here the CDR3 reads CASSGGQAFADTQYF. CDR3 nucleotide sequence: TGTGCCAGCAGCGGGGGACAGGCGTTCGCAGATACGCAGTATTTT.

The V call is TRBV2, the J call TRBJ2-1, with 8 bases identical to TRBD2. The junction had 12 bases not matched to a gene; V was cut back by 4 bases and J by 1 base. In germline, CDR1 is SNHLY, CDR2 FYNNEI. CDR3 size: 18 residues. The CDR3 is CASSGGVSGMRSYNEQFF. CDR3 nucleotide sequence: TGTGCCAGCAGTGGCGGGGTTAGCGGGATGAGGTCCTACAATGAGCAGTTCTTC.

The chain joins TRBV7-8 to TRBJ2-5; D remains unclear. The V gene's germline CDR1 is SGHVS and CDR2 FQNEAQ. The V and J ends lost 5 bases and 5 bases respectively, with 9 bases between them. The CDR3 has 12 residues. Written as DNA, the CDR3 is TGTGCCAGCAGCCCCTCCCTGGAGACCCAGTACTTC. This gives the protein CASSPSLETQYF.

V gene TRBV2 combines with J gene TRBJ2-3, with 10 bases that match TRBD2. Germline V gene lookup returns CDR1 SNHLY and CDR2 FYNNEI. This CDR3 is 15 amino acids long. Trimming took 5 bases from V and 2 from J; bases not matched to a gene: 4. CDR3 in amino acids: CASSLLAGYTDTQYF. The CDR3 DNA sequence: TGTGCCAGCAGTTTACTAGCGGGATACACAGATACGCAGTATTTT.

This chain joins TRBV27 and TRBJ1-4, with 8 bases matching TRBD1. With V trimmed by 6 bases and J by 3 bases, 12 bases remained unmatched. This CDR3 region has 17 residues. Per germline, CDR1 MNHEY and CDR2 SMNVEV (reference sequence). CDR3 DNA: TGTGCCAGCAGGTCCAGGGGGCTAACATATTCTAATGAAAAACTGTTTTTT. Translation: CASRSRGLTYSNEKLFF.

V gene TRBV6-5 combines with J gene TRBJ2-2, with TRBD2 matching 10 bases. After removal of 3 bases from V and 6 bases from J, the junction contained 7 bases not matched to a gene. This CDR3 is 16 amino acids long. CDR1 is MNHEY and CDR2 is SVGAGI in the germline V gene. CDR3 in amino acids: CASSYTSGIGAGELFF. The CDR3 bases are TGTGCCAGCAGTTATACTAGCGGGATCGGGGCCGGGGAGCTGTTTTTT.

The chain combines TRBV5-1 with TRBJ2-2, with a possible D match to TRBD2 (6 bases). The CDR3 sequence is 16 residues long. CDR1 is SGHRS, CDR2 YFSETQ, per germline. The germline V and J ends were trimmed by 1 base and 0 bases, with 10 bases remaining between them. The CDR3 reads CASSLYPGANTGELFF. The CDR3 DNA sequence: TGCGCCAGCAGCTTGTATCCGGGAGCGAACACCGGGGAGCTGTTTTTT.

This chain joins TRBV29-1 and TRBJ2-3, with TRBD2 as a possible D gene (7 bases). The V and J ends lost 2 bases and 0 bases respectively, with 9 bases between them. The CDR3 is 14 amino acids. Germline CDR1 and CDR2: SQVTM and ANQGSEA. The CDR3 region is CSVERGASTDTQYF. In DNA form, the CDR3 reads TGCAGCGTTGAACGGGGGGCGAGCACAGATACGCAGTATTTT.

The chain recombines TRBV6-1 with TRBJ1-1; D remains unclear. Germline V CDR1 and CDR2: MNHNS, SASEGT. V was cut by 3 bases and J by 0 bases, with 5 bases left in between. This CDR3 has 13 amino acids. CDR3 in DNA: TGTGCCAGCAGTGAGACTTTGAACACTGAAGCTTTCTTT. This translates into CASSETLNTEAFF.

V is TRBV7-8 and J is TRBJ1-2; D unresolved. CDR3 length: 13 amino acids. The germline V gene encodes CDR1 SGHVS and CDR2 FQNEAQ. The V end was cut by 5 bases, the J end by 7 bases, with 14 bases between. The CDR3 nucleotides read TGTGCCAGCAGCCCACCTTCCGGGTTTGGCTACACCTTC. As protein: CASSPPSGFGYTF.

The genes are TRBV27 and TRBJ1-2, with TRBD1 identical over 7 bases. Trimming cost V 6 bases and J 5 bases; bases outside gene matches: 6. The CDR3 covers 13 residues. Germline V gene lookup returns CDR1 MNHEY and CDR2 SMNVEV (reference sequence). The CDR3 coding sequence is TGTGCCAGCAGATCGGGACAGCAGTATGGCTACACCTTC. Translating gives CASRSGQQYGYTF.

CDR3 in amino acids: CASSLAWGQGAHEQYF. CDR3 coding DNA: TGCGCCAGCAGCTTGGCCTGGGGACAGGGGGCTCACGAGCAGTACTTC. The chain employs TRBV5-1 and TRBJ2-7; 12 nucleotides match TRBD1. J was trimmed by 5 bases and V by 0 bases; bases with no gene match: 6. CDR1 SGHRS and CDR2 YFSETQ come from the germline V gene. The CDR3 is 16 amino acids.